The 31 T cell receptor beta chains given below trace back to one sample, sequenced in a study of T cell responses to AZD1222 COVID-19 vaccine. The assay was immunoSEQ multiplex PCR, and TCRdb's table has in-frame clones only and misses some. The sample includes about 140,000 clones, around 92% seen only once; the top ten take 12%. The specimen comprised peripheral blood, sampled after recovery from COVID-19. Receptors were obtained from an adult who had recovered from COVID-19.

The gene calls are TRBV9 and TRBJ1-3; D is ambiguous. The CDR3 covers 15 residues. Trimming removed 3 bases from V and 0 bases from J, with 10 bases in between. From germline, CDR1 is SGDLS and CDR2 YYNGEE. CDR3 residues: CASSETDISGNTIYF. The CDR3 DNA follows: TGTGCCAGCAGCGAGACCGACATCTCTGGAAACACCATATATTTT.

V usage is TRBV10-2 and J usage is TRBJ1-2; no definite D call. This CDR3 is built from 14 residues. The germline V gene has CDR1 WSHSY and CDR2 SAAADI. Trimming left V 3 bases short and J 4 bases short, with 12 bases between. CDR3 protein: CASSDPGSGYGYTF. The CDR3 DNA follows: TGCGCCAGCAGTGATCCCGGGTCCGGCTATGGCTACACCTTC.

The chain joins TRBV12-5 to TRBJ2-7; tentatively, D is TRBD2 (6 bases). V gave up 0 bases and J gave up 0 bases, with 12 bases separating them. Germline V gene lookup returns CDR1 LGHNT and CDR2 FRNRAP. CDR3 size: 16 residues. CDR3 protein: CASGLVRDSVSYEQYF. CDR3 bases: TGTGCTAGTGGTTTGGTCCGGGACTCTGTCTCCTACGAGCAGTACTTC.

The count of this clone is one. This chain connects TRBV5-1 to TRBJ2-1; TRBD1 agrees at 7 bases. CDR3 size: 12 residues. With V trimmed by 0 bases and J by 9 bases, 0 bases remained unmatched. The germline CDR1 and CDR2 sequences are SGHRS and YFSETQ. CDR3 region: CASSLAGGEQFF. The CDR3, as DNA: TGCGCCAGCAGCTTGGCAGGGGGTGAGCAGTTCTTC.

The chain is built from TRBV28 and TRBJ2-7; tentatively, D is TRBD2 (5 bases). The CDR3 length is 13 residues. V lost 9 bases to trimming and J lost 0 bases, with 12 bases between them. Germline V gene lookup returns CDR1 MDHEN and CDR2 SYDVKM. The CDR3 region has the DNA TGTGCCAGTGAAGCGGAGCTCTCCTACGAGCAGTACTTC. Translated: CASEAELSYEQYF.

The chain is built from TRBV2 and TRBJ2-1; tentative D call: TRBD2 (6 bases). CDR1 and CDR2 from the germline V gene are SNHLY and FYNNEI. V was cut by 7 bases and J by 0 bases, with 10 bases left in between. This CDR3 has 14 residues. In nucleotides, the CDR3 is TGTGCCAGCATGGAGGGCAGCTCCTACAATGAGCAGTTCTTC. The encoded protein is CASMEGSSYNEQFF.

The chain couples TRBV18 to TRBJ2-7; the match to TRBD2 covers 15 bases. CDR1 is KGHSH and CDR2 is LQKENI in the germline V gene. This CDR3 has 15 residues. The V segment lost 5 bases and the J segment 5 bases; nucleotides outside the gene matches: 4. DNA for the CDR3: TGTGCCAGCTCATGGGGACTAGCGGGAGGCGACGAGCAGTACTTC. Translating it yields CASSWGLAGGDEQYF.

V is TRBV27 and J is TRBJ2-3, with 10 bases matching TRBD2. CDR1 and CDR2 (germline): MNHEY, SMNVEV (reference sequence). CDR3 size: 15 residues. The V gene end was trimmed by 7 bases and the J gene end by 4 bases; junction bases not matched to a gene: 8. The CDR3 spells CASNPLAGFADTQYF. The CDR3 nucleotides are TGTGCCAGCAACCCACTAGCGGGATTCGCAGATACGCAGTATTTT.

V and J are TRBV7-3 and TRBJ2-3, with D maybe TRBD2 (6 bases). CDR1 is SGHTA, CDR2 FQGTGA, per germline. The CDR3 has 20 amino acids. The V gene lost 3 bases and the J gene lost 2 bases, with 27 bases spanning the gap. CDR3 bases: TGTGCCAGCAGCTTCCGTCGCTCATACGGGGTGACGGGGGACACAGATACGCAGTATTTT. Amino acid sequence: CASSFRRSYGVTGDTDTQYF.

This chain connects TRBV5-1 to TRBJ1-2, with D perhaps TRBD1 (5 bases). V lost 5 bases and J 6 bases, leaving 14 bases between the germline ends. This CDR3 has 13 amino acids. Germline V gene sequence: CDR1 SGHRS, CDR2 YFSETQ. CDR3 nucleotide sequence: TGCGCCAGCAGTTCGTCGCGGGGGGATGGCTACACCTTC. As protein: CASSSSRGDGYTF.

The chain employs TRBV27 and TRBJ2-2; 8 bases are a match to TRBD2. Losses at the gene ends were 2 bases for V and 3 bases for J; bases not matched to a gene: 5. Per the germline V gene, CDR1 is MNHEY and CDR2 is SMNVEV (reference sequence). The length of the CDR3 is 16 residues. DNA for the CDR3: TGTGCCAGCAGTTTAAACGGGAGGGTGGACACCGGGGAGCTGTTTTTT. It translates to CASSLNGRVDTGELFF.

The chain is built from TRBV19 and TRBJ2-1; 10 bases align to TRBD2. Germline V gene sequence: CDR1 LNHDA, CDR2 SQIVND (reference sequence). V trimming: 4 bases; J trimming: 7 bases; junction bases outside the gene matches: 4. CDR3 length: 14 amino acids. DNA of the CDR3: TGTGCCAGTAGTACTAGCGGGAGTTTGAATGAGCAGTTCTTC. It is translated as CASSTSGSLNEQFF.

This clone was seen once. The J gene is TRBJ2-2, the V gene TRBV18; D gene unclear. CDR1 KGHSH and CDR2 LQKENI come from the germline V gene. The CDR3 length is 12 residues. Deletions cut 6 bases from V and 4 bases from J, with 6 bases between. CDR3 nucleotide sequence: TGTGCCAGCTCTTTCCCCACCGGGGAGCTGTTTTTT. Its protein is CASSFPTGELFF.

DNA of the CDR3: TGTGCCAGCAGCGTAGAGGGAGCTCCCAATGAGCAGTTCTTC. Its translation: CASSVEGAPNEQFF. The gene calls are TRBV9 and TRBJ2-1; tentative D call: TRBD2 (5 bases). This CDR3 contains 14 residues. The germline V gene has CDR1 SGDLS and CDR2 YYNGEE. With 0 bases removed from V and 6 bases from J, the gap between germline ends came to 10 bases.

The V gene is TRBV29-1, the J gene TRBJ2-5; TRBD1 matches at 7 bases. The V segment lost 3 bases and the J segment 6 bases; nucleotides outside the gene matches: 19. The germline V gene has CDR1 SQVTM and CDR2 ANQGSEA. The CDR3 runs to 17 residues. The CDR3 sequence: CSVEEVGQPRVEQTQYF. CDR3 DNA: TGCAGCGTTGAGGAGGTGGGACAGCCAAGGGTAGAACAGACCCAGTACTTC.

The chain is built from TRBV6-5 and TRBJ1-2; D is uncertain. This CDR3 contains 15 residues. Trimming took off 0 bases at V and 2 bases at J, with 10 bases between the two ends. Germline CDR1 is MNHEY and CDR2 is SVGAGI. This chain's CDR3 is CASSYSRRQNYGYTF. In DNA, the CDR3 is TGTGCCAGCAGTTACTCGAGGCGGCAGAACTATGGCTACACCTTC.

In this sample, this clone turned up once. CDR3 amino acids: CASSPKAVGEGNSPLHF. The CDR3, as DNA: TGTGCCAGCTCACCCAAGGCGGTCGGAGAGGGGAATTCACCCCTCCACTTT. The chain couples TRBV18 to TRBJ1-6, with TRBD1 as a possible D gene (5 bases). The CDR3 runs to 17 residues. Germline V lookup: CDR1 KGHSH, CDR2 LQKENI. With 3 bases removed from V and 7 bases from J, the gap between germline ends came to 19 bases.

The chain uses TRBV4-2 and TRBJ2-7, with 10 positions matching TRBD2. V was pared by 0 bases and J by 5 bases, with 4 bases of the junction left unmatched. The CDR3 runs to 15 residues. The V gene's germline CDR1 is LGHNA and CDR2 YNFKEQ. Here the CDR3 reads CASSQELAGAHEQYF. CDR3 DNA: TGTGCCAGCAGCCAAGAGCTAGCGGGAGCCCACGAGCAGTACTTC.

The gene calls are TRBV11-2 and TRBJ2-1; D remains unclear. CDR3 length: 13 amino acids. V lost 3 bases and J 6 bases, leaving 9 bases between the germline ends. Germline V gives CDR1 SGHAT, CDR2 FQNNGV. DNA of the CDR3: TGTGCCAGCAGCTTTCGTCGGATCAATGAGCAGTTCTTC. Translated, it gives CASSFRRINEQFF.

This clone was seen a single time. The J gene is TRBJ1-6, the V gene TRBV19; D is unclear. Trimming stripped 1 base from V and 7 bases from J, with 8 bases between. Germline assignment: CDR1 LNHDA and CDR2 SQIVND (reference sequence). The CDR3 covers 14 residues. The CDR3 loop is CASSIGQLNSPLHF. The DNA for the CDR3 is TGTGCCAGTAGTATAGGGCAGCTAAATTCACCCCTCCACTTT.

This chain links TRBV28 with TRBJ2-7; D ambiguous. Germline lookup yields CDR1 MDHEN and CDR2 SYDVKM. There are 12 residues in the CDR3. V was trimmed by 3 bases and J by 6 bases, leaving 9 bases between them. CDR3 DNA sequence: TGTGCCAGCAGTTTGACGGTTCGCGAGCAGTACTTC. Amino acids: CASSLTVREQYF. Full variable domain (rest looked up from reference TRBV28 and TRBJ2-7): DVKVTQSSRYLVKRTGEKVFLECVQDMDHENMFWYRQDPGLGLRLIYFSYDVKMKEKGDIPEGYSVSREKKERFSLILESASTNQTSMYLCASSLTVREQYFGPGTRLTVT.

The chain joins TRBV6-4 to TRBJ1-6; D unresolved. The germline V gene encodes CDR1 MRHNA and CDR2 SNTAGT. V gave up 7 bases and J gave up 5 bases, with 18 bases separating them. The CDR3 is 16 amino acids. CDR3 residues: CASTRKRDLHNSPLHF. The CDR3 region has the DNA TGTGCCAGCACCCGGAAGAGGGATCTACATAATTCACCCCTCCACTTT.

This clone appeared a single time. V usage is TRBV2 and J usage is TRBJ1-5; 7 nucleotides line up with TRBD1. With 7 bases clipped from V and 0 bases from J, the junction kept 3 bases outside the gene matches. The germline gives CDR1 SNHLY, CDR2 FYNNEI. This CDR3 region has 14 residues. DNA for the CDR3: TGTGCCAGCAACCAGGGGGATAGCAATCAGCCCCAGCATTTT. Translated: CASNQGDSNQPQHF.

The rearrangement joins TRBV2 to TRBJ1-1; D call uncertain. V lost 4 bases and J lost 5, with 17 bases in between. The CDR3 runs to 15 residues. Germline CDR1 SNHLY, CDR2 FYNNEI. CDR3 sequence: CASSGFGPVSTEAFF. CDR3 bases: TGTGCCAGCAGTGGTTTCGGGCCAGTTTCGACTGAAGCTTTCTTT.

V usage is TRBV6-1 and J usage is TRBJ1-4, with 9 nucleotides matching TRBD1. The CDR3 covers 15 residues. Germline values: CDR1 MNHNS, CDR2 SASEGT. The J segment lost 8 bases and the V segment lost 3 bases, leaving 7 bases of the junction unmatched. The CDR3 nucleotides are TGTGCCAGCAGTGATGGACAGGGGACGAAGGAAAAACTGTTTTTT. This translates into CASSDGQGTKEKLFF.

In nucleotides, the CDR3 is TGTGCCAGCAGTTACCCCCCGTGGGGGAGGGCCCGAGGCGGGGAGCTGTTTTTT. Amino acid sequence: CASSYPPWGRARGGELFF. The chain carries TRBV6-2 or TRBV6-3 and TRBJ2-2; TRBD2 matches at 7 bases. Germline lookup yields CDR1 MNHEY and CDR2 SVGEGT. The junction had 16 bases not matched to a gene; V was cut back by 2 bases and J by 7 bases. The CDR3 contains 18 residues.

This rearrangement joins TRBV10-1 to TRBJ2-1, with D possibly TRBD2 on 6 matching bases. CDR1 WNHNN and CDR2 SYGVQD come from the germline V gene (reference sequence). Trimming stripped 0 bases from V and 3 bases from J, with 9 bases between. This CDR3 contains 15 residues. The CDR3 sequence: CASSESPAGYNEQFF. DNA for the CDR3: TGCGCCAGCAGTGAGTCCCCAGCGGGCTACAATGAGCAGTTCTTC.

The CDR3 bases are TGTGCCAGCAGCCCTAGGGATTCGGGACAGGGATATAGCACAGATACGCAGTATTTT. This codes for CASSPRDSGQGYSTDTQYF. The rearrangement links TRBV7-9 to TRBJ2-3; 9 bases fit TRBD1. This CDR3 has 19 residues. Germline V gene data show CDR1 as SEHNR and CDR2 as FQNEAQ (reference sequence). The V gene end was trimmed by 5 bases and the J gene end by 0 bases; junction bases not matched to a gene: 15. Drawing the rest from reference TRBV7-9 and TRBJ2-3, the complete variable domain is DTGVSQNPRHKITKRGQNVTFRCDPISEHNRLYWYRQTLGQGPEFLTYFQNEAQLEKSRLLSDRFSAERPKGSFSTLEIQRTEQGDSAMYLCASSPRDSGQGYSTDTQYFGPGTRLTVL.

The rearrangement links TRBV9 to TRBJ2-3; D not certain. Trimming took 0 bases from V and 3 from J, leaving 5 bases between them. Germline CDR1 reads SGDLS; CDR2 reads YYNGEE. The CDR3 length is 13 residues. This CDR3 is CASSVGNTDTQYF. The CDR3 nucleotides read TGTGCCAGCAGCGTAGGGAATACAGATACGCAGTATTTT.

The count of this clone is one. This chain uses TRBV6-5 with TRBJ1-6; possibly TRBD1 for D (5 bases). Deletions cut 10 bases from V and 11 bases from J, with 18 bases between. The CDR3 runs to 13 residues. Germline-derived CDR1 and CDR2 are MNHEY and SVGAGI. Here the CDR3 reads CATQLGGGAPLHF. In DNA, the CDR3 is TGTGCCACCCAGTTAGGCGGGGGAGCACCCCTCCACTTT.

The chain is built from TRBV28 and TRBJ1-5, with 7 bases that match TRBD1. This CDR3 has 16 amino acids. V lost 6 bases to trimming and J lost 0 bases; unmatched junction nucleotides: 8. The germline V gene encodes CDR1 MDHEN and CDR2 SYDVKM. The DNA for the CDR3 is TGTGCCAGCAGAGAAGACAGGGACTATAGCAATCAGCCCCAGCATTTT. The encoded protein is CASREDRDYSNQPQHF.